A selection of T cell receptor beta chains follows, all from one sample in a study of human T cells and chemical hapten exposure. Using its own MiXCR run on the RACE reads, TCRdb lists one record per CDR3 protein. The sample records approximately 260,000 distinct CDR3 sequences, 7.5% to 9% being singletons. Specimen: whole blood, collected in connection with sensitization to the hapten diphenylcyclopropenone (DPC). These receptors came from a woman aged 40-49 years with alopecia areata. Some clones in this sample may be carry-over from other donors' samples. The CDR3 runs from the conserved cysteine through the conserved F or W.

CDR3 length,V gene,J gene,CDR3 protein
14,TRBV5-1,TRBJ2-1,CASSLAQGYNEQFF
16,TRBV4-2,TRBJ1-5,CASSREAGNGNQPQHF
15,TRBV4-1,TRBJ1-6,CASSQVTPWDSPLHF
15,TRBV9,TRBJ1-6,CASSPWDSPNSPLHF
14,TRBV10-3,TRBJ1-5,CAISAGEGNQPQHF
13,TRBV29-1,TRBJ1-2,CSVGTGGVYGYTF
14,TRBV18,TRBJ1-5,CASSQAGSNQPQHF
13,TRBV28,TRBJ2-7,CASSLKGTYEQYF
15,TRBV27,TRBJ1-5,CASSEFATSGQPQHF
16,TRBV2,TRBJ1-3,CASRSRDRAAGNTIYF
18,TRBV4-1,TRBJ2-3,CASSQDRRTHFGRRWQYF
17,TRBV7-2,TRBJ2-1,CASSLEASGSPHNEQFF
15,TRBV28,TRBJ2-3,CASSSKTSGMATQYF
15,TRBV6-2/TRBV6-3,TRBJ2-7,CASSYGARSSYEQYF
14,TRBV7-9,TRBJ2-7,CASSPRDGSYEQYF
13,TRBV11-1,TRBJ2-5,CATASGIQETQYF
16,TRBV6-5,TRBJ2-7,CASSYFSSGPHYEQYF
15,TRBV2,TRBJ1-2,CASSGLRRGNYGYTF
15,TRBV7-8,TRBJ2-7,CASSLGGEAAYEQYF
14,TRBV28,TRBJ2-5,CASSSSGTSETQYF
13,TRBV29-1,TRBJ1-4,CSAGGGAGEKLFF
12,TRBV18,TRBJ1-1,CASSPRQGEAFF
16,TRBV14,TRBJ2-5,CASSQLAADYQETQYF
12,TRBV12-3/TRBV12-4,TRBJ2-1,CASSFTPNEQFF
14,TRBV20-1,TRBJ2-2,CSARGLGGHGELFF
13,TRBV27,TRBJ1-2,CASRYSANYGYTF
15,TRBV6-8,TRBJ2-7,CASRPEQGAKYEQYF
16,TRBV6-6,TRBJ2-1,CASSYSIAGGRDEQFF
15,TRBV6-5,TRBJ1-6,CASSYRRTTNSPLHF
14,TRBV29-1,TRBJ2-1,CSVTIAGLYNEQFF
14,TRBV6-2/TRBV6-3,TRBJ1-2,CASSRPLDNYGYTF
17,TRBV3-2,TRBJ2-7,CASIQRRGYFRAYEQYF
14,TRBV7-2,TRBJ2-5,CASSYTGSEETQYF
16,TRBV29-1,TRBJ2-7,CSVEGSSGGARVEQYF
15,TRBV11-2,TRBJ2-5,CASSSIRGNQETQYF
14,TRBV12-3/TRBV12-4,TRBJ1-4,CASSLQYTNEKLFF
13,TRBV12-3/TRBV12-4,TRBJ1-2,CASSLEAGYGYTF
13,TRBV20-1,TRBJ2-7,CSASPPVSYEQYF
12,TRBV12-3/TRBV12-4,TRBJ2-1,CASSSLRDEQFF
14,TRBV29-1,TRBJ2-3,CSVPGDRHTDTQYF
15,TRBV4-1,TRBJ2-1,CASSQDSNPSYEQFF
13,TRBV7-8,TRBJ2-1,CASSLGRVDEQFF
16,TRBV27,TRBJ2-1,CASSLSGTSGSGEQFF
13,TRBV28,TRBJ2-3,CASSYPLAGEVYF
13,TRBV7-9,TRBJ2-7,CASSAGRAYEQYF
15,TRBV6-1,TRBJ1-2,CASSVDAKAGYGYTF
16,TRBV6-5,TRBJ1-1,CASSYSAGPGVTEAFF
18,TRBV2,TRBJ2-4,CASSEFYPAGLAKNIQYF
13,TRBV28,TRBJ2-3,CASKGGSTDTQYF
15,TRBV4-3,TRBJ1-6,CASSQDRPGDSPLHF
16,TRBV6-5,TRBJ1-1,CASSYSTPGQNTEAFF
14,TRBV12-3/TRBV12-4,TRBJ2-7,CATGSGRAFHEQYF
16,TRBV20-1,TRBJ2-3,CSARWWGQGSTDTQYF
16,TRBV24-1,TRBJ1-1,CATSPGTGALNTEAFF